This T cell receptor beta chain is drawn from a study of blood T cell repertoires in COVID-19. Original methodology: Reference gene primers were amplified, and this amplification served to estimate nucleated cell counts. Measured with immunoSEQ multiplex PCR; TCRdb has only the in-frame clones, and not every one. Clonal size and the V and J genes are those of that table, whereas D and trimming came from the DNA. The sample yields about 97,000 clones, around 93% seen once. Sequencing input: peripheral blood. The receptor was derived from a man aged 50 to 59 with acute or convalescent COVID-19.

The CDR3 region has the DNA TGTGCCTGGGGGTTGACAGGGAAGAACACTGAAGCTTTCTTT. Translating it yields CAWGLTGKNTEAFF. This rearrangement joins TRBV30 to TRBJ1-1; TRBD1 matches 7 bases. In germline, CDR1 is GTSNPN, CDR2 SVGIG (reference sequence). V dropped 5 bases and J dropped 1; count of bases not matched to a gene: 7. This CDR3 spans 14 amino acids.